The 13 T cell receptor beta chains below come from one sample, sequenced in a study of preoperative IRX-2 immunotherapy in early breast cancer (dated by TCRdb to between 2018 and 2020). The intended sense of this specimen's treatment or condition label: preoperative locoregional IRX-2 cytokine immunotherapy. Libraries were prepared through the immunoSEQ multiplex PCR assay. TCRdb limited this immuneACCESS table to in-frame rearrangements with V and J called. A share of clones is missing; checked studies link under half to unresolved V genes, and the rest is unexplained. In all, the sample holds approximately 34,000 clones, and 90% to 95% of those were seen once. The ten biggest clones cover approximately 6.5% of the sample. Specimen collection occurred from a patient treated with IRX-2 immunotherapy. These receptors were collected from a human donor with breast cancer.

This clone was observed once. The CDR3 loop reads CASSVGRGQGNEKLFF. The CDR3 DNA reads as TGTGCCAGCAGCGTAGGCAGGGGGCAGGGTAATGAAAAACTGTTTTTT. This chain joins TRBV9 and TRBJ1-4; TRBD1 matches at 8 bases. CDR3 length: 16 residues. V lost 0 bases and J lost 4; bases outside the gene matches: 5. Germline-derived CDR1 and CDR2 are SGDLS and YYNGEE.

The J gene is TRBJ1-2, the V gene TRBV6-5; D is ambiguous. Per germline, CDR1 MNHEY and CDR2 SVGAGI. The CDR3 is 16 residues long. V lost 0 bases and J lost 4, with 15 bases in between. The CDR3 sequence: CASSYSFSGQIYGYTF. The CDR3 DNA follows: TGTGCCAGCAGTTACTCTTTTAGCGGGCAGATCTATGGCTACACCTTC.

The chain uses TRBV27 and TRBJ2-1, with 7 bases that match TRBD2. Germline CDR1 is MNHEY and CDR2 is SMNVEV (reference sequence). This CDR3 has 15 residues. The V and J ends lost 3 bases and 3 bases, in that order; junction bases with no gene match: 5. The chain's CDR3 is CASSFRAGNYNEQFF. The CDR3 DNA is TGTGCCAGCAGTTTCAGAGCGGGAAACTACAATGAGCAGTTCTTC.

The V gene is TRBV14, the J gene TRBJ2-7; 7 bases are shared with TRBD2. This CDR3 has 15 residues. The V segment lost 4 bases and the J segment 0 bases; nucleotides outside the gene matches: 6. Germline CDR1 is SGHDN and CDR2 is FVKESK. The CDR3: CASSPEAGSSYEQYF. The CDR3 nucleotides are TGTGCCAGCAGCCCAGAAGCGGGGAGCTCCTACGAGCAGTACTTC. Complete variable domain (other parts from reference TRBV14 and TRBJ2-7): EAGVTQFPSHSVIEKGQTVTLRCDPISGHDNLYWYRRVMGKEIKFLLHFVKESKQDESGMPNNRFLAERTGGTYSTLKVQPAELEDSGVYFCASSPEAGSSYEQYFGPGTRLTVT.

Here the CDR3 reads CASAAQPPPYEQYF. CDR3 coding DNA: TGTGCCAGTGCTGCCCAGCCCCCACCCTACGAGCAGTACTTC. The genes are TRBV19 and TRBJ2-7; D is unresolved. The CDR3 loop spans 14 amino acids. Trimming took 8 bases from V and 2 from J, leaving 16 bases between them. Germline V CDR1 and CDR2: LNHDA, SQIVND (reference sequence).

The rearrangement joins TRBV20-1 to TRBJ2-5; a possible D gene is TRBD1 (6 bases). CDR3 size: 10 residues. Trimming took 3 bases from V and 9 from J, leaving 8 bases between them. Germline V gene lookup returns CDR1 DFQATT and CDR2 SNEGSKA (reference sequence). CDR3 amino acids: CSASAGAQYF. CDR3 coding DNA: TGCAGTGCTAGCGCAGGGGCCCAGTACTTC.

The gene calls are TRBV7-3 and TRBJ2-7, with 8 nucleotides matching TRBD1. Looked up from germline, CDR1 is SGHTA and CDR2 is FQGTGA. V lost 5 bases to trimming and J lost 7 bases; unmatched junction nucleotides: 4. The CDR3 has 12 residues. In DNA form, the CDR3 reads TGTGCCAGCAGCGATCGGACAGGGGAGCAGTACTTC. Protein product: CASSDRTGEQYF.

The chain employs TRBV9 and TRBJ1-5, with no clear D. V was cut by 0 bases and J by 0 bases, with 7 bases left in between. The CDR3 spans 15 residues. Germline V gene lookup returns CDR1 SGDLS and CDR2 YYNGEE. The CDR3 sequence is CASSVDAASNQPQHF. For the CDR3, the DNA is TGTGCCAGCAGCGTAGATGCAGCTAGCAATCAGCCCCAGCATTTT.

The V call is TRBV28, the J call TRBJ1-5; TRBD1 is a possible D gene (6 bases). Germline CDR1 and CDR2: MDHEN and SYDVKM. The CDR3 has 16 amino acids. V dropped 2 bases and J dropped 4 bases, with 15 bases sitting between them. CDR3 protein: CASSLRAGQQNQPQHF. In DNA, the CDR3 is TGTGCCAGCAGTTTACGGGCCGGACAGCAGAATCAGCCCCAGCATTTT.

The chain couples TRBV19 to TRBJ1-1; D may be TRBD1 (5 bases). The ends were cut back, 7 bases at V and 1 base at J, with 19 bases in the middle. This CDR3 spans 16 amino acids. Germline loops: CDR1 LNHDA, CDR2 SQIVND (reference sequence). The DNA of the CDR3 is TGTGCCAGTACCCCAGGGCCCCTATCGACGAACACTGAAGCTTTCTTT. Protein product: CASTPGPLSTNTEAFF. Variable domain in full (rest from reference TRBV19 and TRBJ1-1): DGGITQSPKYLFRKEGQNVTLSCEQNLNHDAMYWYRQDPGQGLRLIYYSQIVNDFQKGDIAEGYSVSREKKESFPLTVTSAQKNPTAFYLCASTPGPLSTNTEAFFGQGTRLTVV.

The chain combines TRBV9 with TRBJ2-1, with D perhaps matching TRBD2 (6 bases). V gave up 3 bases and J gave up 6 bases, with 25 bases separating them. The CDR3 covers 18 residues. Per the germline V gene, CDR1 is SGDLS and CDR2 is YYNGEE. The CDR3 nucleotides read TGTGCCAGCAGCGGCGGGGTGAGTAGGGACCCTCGGGCCAATGAGCAGTTCTTC. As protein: CASSGGVSRDPRANEQFF.

The CDR3 DNA sequence: TGCGCCAGCAGCCAAGATCAGCGTTGGGGCTACACCTTC. It translates to CASSQDQRWGYTF. The V call is TRBV4-1, the J call TRBJ1-2; D is uncertain. This CDR3 has 13 residues. CDR1 is MGHRA, CDR2 YSYEKL, per germline. The ends were cut back, 0 bases at V and 8 bases at J, with 10 bases in the middle.

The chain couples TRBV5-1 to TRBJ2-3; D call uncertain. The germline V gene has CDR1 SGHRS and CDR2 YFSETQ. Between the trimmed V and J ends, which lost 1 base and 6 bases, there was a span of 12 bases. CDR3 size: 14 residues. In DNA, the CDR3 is TGCGCCAGCAGCTTGTTAATCATGCCGGATACGCAGTATTTT. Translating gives CASSLLIMPDTQYF.